The next 18 T cell receptor beta chains were all read from a single sample in a study of cytomegalovirus exposure and HLA in healthy donors. PCR employed 60 Vbeta and 13 Jbeta primers. Sequenced by immunoSEQ multiplex PCR; TCRdb stores in-frame clones only, minus some. This listing includes about 170,000 clones. Sequenced: PBMCs. The receptor set was obtained from a woman aged 55 to 70 in good health and CMV-seronegative.

J is TRBJ2-5 and V is TRBV30, with D tentatively TRBD2 (6 bases). The CDR3 has 16 amino acids. Germline V gene data show CDR1 as GTSNPN and CDR2 as SVGIG (reference sequence). V dropped 0 bases and J dropped 4 bases, with 18 bases sitting between them. The CDR3 sequence is CAWSVSARGWGETQYF. CDR3 coding DNA: TGTGCCTGGAGTGTGTCCGCCCGGGGGTGGGGAGAGACCCAGTACTTC.

The chain is built from TRBV5-1 and TRBJ2-1; D not certain. The V end lost 5 bases, the J end lost 0 bases, and 9 bases lay between the germline ends. CDR3 length: 14 amino acids. Germline-derived CDR1 and CDR2 are SGHRS and YFSETQ. Here the CDR3 reads CASRSQSSYNEQFF. Here the CDR3 DNA reads TGCGCCAGCAGATCACAGAGCTCCTACAATGAGCAGTTCTTC.

This chain links TRBV5-1 with TRBJ2-7, with D perhaps matching TRBD1 (6 bases). The CDR3 length is 13 residues. V dropped 3 bases and J dropped 4 bases, with 11 bases sitting between them. The V gene's germline CDR1 is SGHRS and CDR2 YFSETQ. In DNA, the CDR3 is TGCGCCAGCAGCTGGGTCCAGGGGTACGAGCAGTACTTC. This translates into CASSWVQGYEQYF.

The chain has TRBV6-6 and TRBJ1-6, with 8 positions matching TRBD1. The CDR3 is made up of 15 amino acids. V lost 2 bases to trimming and J lost 9 bases; unmatched junction nucleotides: 6. Germline V gives CDR1 MNHNY, CDR2 SVGAGI (reference sequence). CDR3 DNA sequence: TGTGCCAGCAGTTACCGGGACAGGTTGGGTTCACCCCTCCACTTT. Its translation is CASSYRDRLGSPLHF.

This chain joins TRBV7-9 and TRBJ1-2; D unclear. With 1 base removed from V and 2 bases from J, the gap between germline ends came to 14 bases. This CDR3 is 16 amino acids long. The germline CDR1 and CDR2 sequences are SEHNR and FQNEAQ (reference sequence). The chain's CDR3 is CASSLGMRGLNYGYTF. The CDR3 DNA reads as TGTGCCAGCAGCTTAGGTATGCGCGGACTAAACTATGGCTACACCTTC.

This chain links TRBV7-2 with TRBJ1-4; D remains unclear. This CDR3 is 13 amino acids long. Looked up from germline, CDR1 is SGHTA and CDR2 is FQGNSA. Deletions cut 2 bases from V and 5 bases from J, with 6 bases between. The CDR3 nucleotides are TGTGCCAGCAGCTTAAACTCGAATGAAAAACTGTTTTTT. This codes for CASSLNSNEKLFF.

V usage is TRBV5-8 and J usage is TRBJ2-1, with D uncertain. There are 11 residues in the CDR3. Germline V lookup: CDR1 SGHTS, CDR2 YDEGEE. Trimming left V 4 bases short and J 10 bases short, with 9 bases between. The CDR3 loop is CASSLDSEQFF. The CDR3 DNA sequence: TGTGCCAGCAGCCTAGACTCAGAGCAGTTCTTC.

This chain connects TRBV4-3 to TRBJ2-2; no clear D gene. The CDR3 length is 15 residues. V lost 1 base and J 6 bases, leaving 12 bases between the germline ends. CDR1 is LGHNA and CDR2 is YSLEER in the germline V gene. For the CDR3, the DNA is TGCGCCAGCAGCCAAGGCCCGTCAGGTCCCGGGGAGCTGTTTTTT. Its translation: CASSQGPSGPGELFF.

The chain is built from TRBV6-1 and TRBJ1-1; D possibly corresponds to TRBD1 (6 bases). Germline loops: CDR1 MNHNS, CDR2 SASEGT. Trimming left V 0 bases short and J 5 bases short, with 16 bases between. The CDR3 covers 16 residues. CDR3 sequence reads: CASSEAVQGRGTEAFF. Written as DNA, the CDR3 is TGTGCCAGCAGTGAAGCGGTACAGGGCCGGGGAACTGAAGCTTTCTTT.

The CDR3 region is CAIGAAGGQETQYF. The DNA for the CDR3 is TGTGCCATCGGGGCAGCGGGAGGTCAAGAGACCCAGTACTTC. The chain employs TRBV10-3 and TRBJ2-5; 9 bases match TRBD2. CDR3 length: 14 residues. Germline V lookup: CDR1 ENHRY, CDR2 SYGVKD. V gave up 8 bases and J gave up 2 bases; unmatched junction bases: 6.

The chain joins TRBV2 to TRBJ2-7; 7 bases line up with TRBD1. V dropped 5 bases and J dropped 2; count of bases not matched to a gene: 6. Germline V gene sequence: CDR1 SNHLY, CDR2 FYNNEI. The CDR3 is 14 amino acids. CDR3 in DNA: TGTGCCAGCAGTACCGGGACAGAACCCTACGAGCAGTACTTC. Protein product: CASSTGTEPYEQYF.

V gene TRBV21-1 combines with J gene TRBJ2-1; the DNA was not used to check the table's D call, TRBD2. TRBV21-1 is a known pseudogene. CDR3 length: 15 amino acids. CDR3 residues: CASSHKREGYNEQFF. The CDR3 region has the DNA TGTGCCAGCAGCCACAAGCGGGAGGGTTACAATGAGCAGTTCTTC.

The chain links TRBV6-5 to TRBJ2-7; no reliable D call. CDR3 length equals 14 residues. In germline, CDR1 is MNHEY, CDR2 SVGAGI. Deletions cut 0 bases from V and 2 bases from J, with 8 bases between. The DNA of the CDR3 is TGTGCCAGCAGTTACTCGGGCAGCACCTACGAGCAGTACTTC. As protein: CASSYSGSTYEQYF.

The chain recombines TRBV18 with TRBJ1-1; TRBD1 might be the D (6 bases). Trimming removed 0 bases from V and 0 bases from J, with 8 bases in between. This CDR3 region has 15 residues. The V gene's germline CDR1 is KGHSH and CDR2 LQKENI. The CDR3 sequence is CASSPPRTVNTEAFF. The CDR3 DNA is TGTGCCAGCTCACCACCACGGACAGTGAACACTGAAGCTTTCTTT.

V gene TRBV6-1 combines with J gene TRBJ1-6; D gene unclear. Trimming cost V 1 base and J 13 bases, with 11 bases left between them. The CDR3 sequence is 13 residues long. Germline V gene sequence: CDR1 MNHNS, CDR2 SASEGT. The CDR3 here is CASSEGADRPLHF. Here the CDR3 DNA reads TGTGCCAGCAGTGAAGGAGCCGATCGCCCCCTCCACTTT.

The chain combines TRBV7-3 with TRBJ1-1; D is possibly TRBD1 (6 bases). The V gene's germline CDR1 is SGHTA and CDR2 FQGTGA. The CDR3 sequence is 14 residues long. The germline V and J ends were trimmed by 5 bases and 1 base, with 11 bases remaining between them. CDR3 protein: CASSLGQPNTEAFF. The CDR3 nucleotides are TGTGCCAGCAGCCTCGGACAGCCGAACACTGAAGCTTTCTTT.

The chain links TRBV7-2 to TRBJ1-2; 10 positions match TRBD1. V gave up 2 bases and J gave up 5 bases; unmatched junction bases: 2. CDR3 size: 14 residues. Germline CDR1 and CDR2: SGHTA and FQGNSA. The CDR3 spells CASSLRTGGYGYTF. The CDR3 region has the DNA TGTGCCAGCAGCTTAAGGACAGGGGGTTATGGCTACACCTTC.

This chain joins TRBV29-1 and TRBJ1-2; TRBD1 matches 7 bases. The CDR3 extends over 14 amino acids. Unmatched junction bases numbered 9, after V lost 5 bases and J lost 3 bases. Per the germline V gene, CDR1 is SQVTM and CDR2 is ANQGSEA. CDR3 nucleotides: TGCAGCGTTACAGGAGGGGGCAAGTACTATGGCTACACCTTC. It is translated as CSVTGGGKYYGYTF.